A single sample gave rise to the 2 T cell receptor beta chains below, sequenced in a study of human T cells and chemical hapten exposure. The time point: patch test 1, 2 weeks after DPC sensitization. Treatment given: therapeutic diphenylcyclopropenone sensitization with weekly scalp DPC. Via MiXCR, TCRdb re-called the RACE reads, giving one row per CDR3 protein. The table includes around 120,000 distinct CDR3 sequences, roughly 15% detected once. The sequencing here drew on whole blood, taken in connection with sensitization to the hapten diphenylcyclopropenone (DPC). The origin of the receptors is a young man with alopecia areata. Some clones in this sample may be carry-over from other donors' samples.

The chain carries TRBV5-1 and TRBJ2-6; D not certain. V lost 8 bases, J lost 0 bases, and 6 bases lay in between. The CDR3 length is 13 residues. CDR1 is SGHRS, CDR2 YFSETQ, per germline. The CDR3 sequence is CASGNSGANVLTF. CDR3 DNA sequence: TGCGCCAGTGGAAACTCTGGGGCCAACGTCCTGACTTTC.

V and J are TRBV6-2 or TRBV6-3 and TRBJ2-1; no clear D. CDR1 MNHEY and CDR2 SVGEGT come from the germline V gene. The CDR3 runs 13 residues. V was trimmed by 6 bases and J by 7 bases, leaving 13 bases between them. CDR3 sequence: CASRGIMGNEQFF. As DNA, the CDR3 is TGTGCCAGCAGGGGAATAATGGGAAATGAGCAGTTCTTC.